Listed below are T cell receptor beta chains from one sample, sequenced in a study of radiotherapy plus CTLA-4 blockade in lung cancer. The method was immunoSEQ multiplex PCR; TCRdb's version includes in-frame clones alone and lacks a portion of them. Of 80,000 to 95,000 clones listed, approximately 80% are singletons. The input for sequencing was peripheral blood, taken from a patient treated with radiotherapy plus ipilimumab. The receptors come from a human donor with non-small cell lung cancer that progressed on radiotherapy plus ipilimumab. Both conserved end residues are part of each CDR3. Each record gives: J gene, clone size, V gene, D gene, CDR3 protein, CDR3 DNA. A D gene is named only where the DNA matches it firmly. Only some rows state a clone size, as once, few, many or a class for expanded clones.

J: TRBJ2-2
size: -
V: TRBV10-3
D: TRBD1
CDR3: CAISESGRQGNTGELFF
DNA: TGTGCCATCAGTGAGTCAGGGAGACAGGGGAACACCGGGGAGCTGTTTTTT

J: TRBJ2-3
size: -
V: TRBV27
D: -
CDR3: CASSWGLTDTQYF
DNA: TGTGCCAGCAGCTGGGGGCTCACAGATACGCAGTATTTT

J: TRBJ2-5
size: few
V: TRBV19
D: -
CDR3: CASSIDRTARQETQYF
DNA: TGTGCCAGTAGTATAGATCGGACAGCCCGCCAAGAGACCCAGTACTTC

J: TRBJ2-2
size: once
V: TRBV5-6
D: -
CDR3: CASSLFKLDKTGELFF
DNA: TGTGCCAGCAGCTTGTTTAAGCTTGACAAAACCGGGGAGCTGTTTTTT

J: TRBJ2-4
size: -
V: TRBV4-1
D: -
CDR3: CASSQDLIAKNIQYF
DNA: TGCGCCAGCAGCCAAGACTTGATAGCCAAAAACATTCAGTACTTC

J: TRBJ1-4
size: -
V: TRBV13
D: -
CDR3: CASSSPGGEKLFF
DNA: TGTGCCAGCAGCTCCCCCGGTGGCGAAAAACTGTTTTTT

J: TRBJ2-5
size: -
V: TRBV7-6
D: TRBD1
CDR3: CASSRGPETQYF
DNA: TGTGCCAGCAGCAGGGGGCCAGAGACCCAGTACTTC

J: TRBJ2-7
size: -
V: TRBV4-1
D: TRBD1
CDR3: CASSQDGTGDEQYF
DNA: TGCGCCAGCAGCCAAGACGGGACAGGGGACGAGCAGTACTTC

J: TRBJ1-2
size: -
V: TRBV19
D: TRBD1
CDR3: CASSPGGQFYGYTF
DNA: TGTGCCAGTAGCCCAGGGGGGCAATTCTATGGCTACACCTTC

J: TRBJ2-7
size: -
V: TRBV7-3
D: TRBD2
CDR3: CASSLGPAGPYEQYF
DNA: TGTGCCAGCAGCTTAGGTCCAGCGGGACCCTACGAGCAGTACTTC

J: TRBJ2-3
size: -
V: TRBV7-3
D: TRBD2
CDR3: CASSLAGSSTDTQYF
DNA: TGTGCCAGCAGTTTAGCGGGCTCTAGCACAGATACGCAGTATTTT

J: TRBJ2-1
size: -
V: TRBV5-1
D: -
CDR3: CASSLAQGNEQFF
DNA: TGCGCCAGCAGCTTGGCCCAAGGCAATGAGCAGTTCTTC

J: TRBJ2-5
size: -
V: TRBV9
D: TRBD2
CDR3: CASSVDPTGGRAFRQETQYF
DNA: TGTGCCAGCAGCGTAGACCCCACGGGCGGGAGGGCCTTCAGGCAAGAGACCCAGTACTTC

J: TRBJ1-2
size: -
V: TRBV27
D: -
CDR3: CASSFREPGSYTF
DNA: TGTGCCAGCAGTTTCCGGGAGCCTGGAAGCTACACCTTC

J: TRBJ2-7
size: few
V: TRBV10-3
D: -
CDR3: CASTGTQNSYEQYF
DNA: TGTGCCAGTACCGGGACACAAAACTCCTACGAGCAGTACTTC

J: TRBJ2-4
size: -
V: TRBV27
D: -
CDR3: CASLKNIQYF
DNA: TGTGCCAGCCTCAAAAACATTCAGTACTTC

J: TRBJ2-6
size: -
V: TRBV30
D: -
CDR3: CAWSPSRTSLSGANVLTF
DNA: TGTGCCTGGAGCCCGTCTAGGACATCGTTATCTGGGGCCAACGTCCTGACTTTC

J: TRBJ2-5
size: few
V: TRBV5-1
D: -
CDR3: CASMKSEGTQYF
DNA: TGCGCCAGCATGAAAAGTGAGGGGACCCAGTACTTC

J: TRBJ1-5
size: -
V: TRBV6-1
D: -
CDR3: CASRGDSNQPQHF
DNA: TGTGCCAGCAGAGGGGATAGCAATCAGCCCCAGCATTTT

J: TRBJ2-1
size: -
V: TRBV13
D: TRBD2
CDR3: CASSLGDGRTSGSSYNEQFF
DNA: TGTGCCAGCAGCTTAGGAGACGGAAGGACTAGCGGGAGTTCCTACAATGAGCAGTTCTTC

J: TRBJ2-6
size: -
V: TRBV5-1
D: TRBD1
CDR3: CASNPTGLSSGANVLTF
DNA: TGCGCCAGCAACCCGACAGGGCTTAGCTCTGGGGCCAACGTCCTGACTTTC

J: TRBJ2-2
size: -
V: TRBV25-1
D: -
CDR3: CASSGLYTGEPFF
DNA: TGTGCCAGCAGTGGGCTCTACACCGGGGAGCCGTTTTTT

J: TRBJ2-3
size: -
V: TRBV5-1
D: TRBD2
CDR3: CASSPTRTSENTDTQYF
DNA: TGCGCCAGCAGCCCCACCCGGACTAGCGAAAACACAGATACGCAGTATTTT

J: TRBJ2-1
size: -
V: TRBV11-1
D: -
CDR3: CASSYPGQGLARQFF
DNA: TGTGCCAGCAGCTACCCGGGACAGGGACTAGCCAGACAGTTCTTC

J: TRBJ2-3
size: -
V: TRBV19
D: -
CDR3: CASSRGQDTQYF
DNA: TGTGCCAGTAGTCGAGGGCAAGATACGCAGTATTTT

J: TRBJ2-2
size: -
V: TRBV15
D: TRBD1
CDR3: CATSRPDRVGTGELFF
DNA: TGTGCCACCAGCAGACCCGACAGGGTTGGCACCGGGGAGCTGTTTTTT

J: TRBJ2-3
size: -
V: TRBV30
D: -
CDR3: CAWSWGSTSTDTQYF
DNA: TGTGCCTGGAGTTGGGGCAGCACTAGCACAGATACGCAGTATTTT

J: TRBJ2-7
size: -
V: TRBV5-6
D: TRBD1
CDR3: CASSYSGTASYEQYF
DNA: TGTGCCAGCAGCTACTCCGGGACAGCCTCCTACGAGCAGTACTTC

J: TRBJ2-2
size: -
V: TRBV6-6
D: -
CDR3: CASSQLSTGELFF
DNA: TGTGCCAGCAGCCAGCTTTCCACCGGGGAGCTGTTTTTT

J: TRBJ2-7
size: -
V: TRBV5-1
D: TRBD1
CDR3: CASSQATGGRSYEQYF
DNA: TGCGCCAGCAGCCAAGCAACAGGGGGCCGGTCCTACGAGCAGTACTTC

J: TRBJ1-5
size: -
V: TRBV19
D: -
CDR3: CASSGPQPQHF
DNA: TGTGCCAGTAGTGGGCCTCAGCCCCAGCATTTT

J: TRBJ1-1
size: -
V: TRBV19
D: -
CDR3: CASHESYTEAFF
DNA: TGTGCCAGCCATGAGTCGTACACTGAAGCTTTCTTT

J: TRBJ1-3
size: few
V: TRBV28
D: -
CDR3: CASSFGHSGNTIYF
DNA: TGTGCCAGCAGTTTCGGCCACTCTGGAAACACCATATATTTT

J: TRBJ1-1
size: -
V: TRBV10-2
D: TRBD1
CDR3: CASSIRGRDTEAFF
DNA: TGCGCCAGCAGCATAAGGGGGCGGGACACTGAAGCTTTCTTT

J: TRBJ1-1
size: -
V: TRBV19
D: TRBD1
CDR3: CASSITDRVNTEAFF
DNA: TGTGCCAGTAGTATAACGGACAGGGTGAACACTGAAGCTTTCTTT